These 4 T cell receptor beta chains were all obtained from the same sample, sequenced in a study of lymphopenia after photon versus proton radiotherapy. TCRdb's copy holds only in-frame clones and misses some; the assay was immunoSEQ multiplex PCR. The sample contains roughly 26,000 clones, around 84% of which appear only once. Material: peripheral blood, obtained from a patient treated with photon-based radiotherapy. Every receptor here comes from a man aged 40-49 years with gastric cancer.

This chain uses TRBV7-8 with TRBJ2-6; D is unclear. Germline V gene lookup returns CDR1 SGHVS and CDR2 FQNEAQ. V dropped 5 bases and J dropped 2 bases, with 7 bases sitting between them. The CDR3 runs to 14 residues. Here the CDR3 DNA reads TGTGCCAGCAGCCGCGGCACTGGGGCCAACGTCCTGACTTTC. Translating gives CASSRGTGANVLTF.

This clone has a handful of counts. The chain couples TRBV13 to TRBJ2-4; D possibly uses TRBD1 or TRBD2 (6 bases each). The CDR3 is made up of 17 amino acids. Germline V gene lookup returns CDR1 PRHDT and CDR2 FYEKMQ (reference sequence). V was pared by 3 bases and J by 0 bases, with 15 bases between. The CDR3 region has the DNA TGTGCCAGCAGCTTCAGTAACGAGGGGGGAGCCAAAAACATTCAGTACTTC. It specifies CASSFSNEGGAKNIQYF.

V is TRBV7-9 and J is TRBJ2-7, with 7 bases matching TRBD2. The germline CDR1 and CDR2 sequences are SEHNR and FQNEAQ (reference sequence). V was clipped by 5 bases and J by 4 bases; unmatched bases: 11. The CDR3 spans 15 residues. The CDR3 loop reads CASSVDSGSGYEQYF. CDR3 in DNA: TGTGCCAGCAGCGTGGATAGCGGGTCGGGTTACGAGCAGTACTTC.

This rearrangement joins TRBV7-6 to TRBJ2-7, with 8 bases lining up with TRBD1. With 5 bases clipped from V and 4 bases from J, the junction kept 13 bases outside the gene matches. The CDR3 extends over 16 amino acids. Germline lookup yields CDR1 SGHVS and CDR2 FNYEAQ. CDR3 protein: CASSARYRGRSYEQYF. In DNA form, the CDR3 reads TGTGCCAGCAGCGCCCGGTACAGGGGGAGGTCGTACGAGCAGTACTTC.